This T cell receptor beta chain was recorded in a study of blood T cell repertoires in COVID-19. Study-level information: Spain, Italy and the United States supplied samples that represented acute and convalescent COVID-19. From T cells, B-cell-depleted T cells, or PBMCs came the material, which was cDNA or gDNA.

After removal of 5 bases from V and 7 bases from J, the junction contained 7 bases not matched to a gene. The germline V gene has CDR1 LGHNA and CDR2 YNFKEQ. CDR3 length: 14 amino acids. Only in-frame clones appear in the TCRdb table, and some are missing; sequencing was by immunoSEQ multiplex PCR. The table has roughly 320,000 clones, over 80% seen once. The chain joins TRBV4-2 to TRBJ2-7; TRBD1 aligns across 11 bases. This receptor was identified in a woman aged 45-65 years with COVID-19, enrolled during active disease. The source material was peripheral blood. The CDR3 DNA reads TGTGCCAGCAGCTCCCGGACAGGGGGCGATGAGCAGTACTTC. Translated, it gives CASSSRTGGDEQYF.